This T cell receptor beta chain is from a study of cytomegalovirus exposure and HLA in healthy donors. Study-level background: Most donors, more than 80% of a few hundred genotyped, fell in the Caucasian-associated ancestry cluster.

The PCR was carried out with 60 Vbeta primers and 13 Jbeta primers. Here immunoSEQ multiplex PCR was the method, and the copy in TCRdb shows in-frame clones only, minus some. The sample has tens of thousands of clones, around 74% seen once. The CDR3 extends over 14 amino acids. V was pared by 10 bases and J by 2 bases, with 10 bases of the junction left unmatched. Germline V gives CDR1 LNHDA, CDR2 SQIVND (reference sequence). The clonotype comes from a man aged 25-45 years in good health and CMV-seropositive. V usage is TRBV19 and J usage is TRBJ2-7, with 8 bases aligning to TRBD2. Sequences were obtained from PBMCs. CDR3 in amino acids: CATRVTGGTYEQYF. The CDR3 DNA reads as TGTGCCACCCGGGTGACGGGGGGGACCTACGAGCAGTACTTC. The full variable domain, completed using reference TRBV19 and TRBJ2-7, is DGGITQSPKYLFRKEGQNVTLSCEQNLNHDAMYWYRQDPGQGLRLIYYSQIVNDFQKGDIAEGYSVSREKKESFPLTVTSAQKNPTAFYLCATRVTGGTYEQYFGPGTRLTVT.